This TCR beta chain was retrieved from a study of blood T cell repertoires in COVID-19. Background on the study: The United States, Italy and Spain were the sources of the acute and convalescent COVID-19 samples. T cells, B-cell-depleted T cells, or PBMCs provided the cDNA or gDNA that served as material.

This clone was counted at least ten times. Original processing notes: By means of reference gene primer amplification, nucleated cell counts were estimated. Libraries were prepared by immunoSEQ multiplex PCR; TCRdb keeps only in-frame clonotypes and omits some of them. For V, J and clone size, that table is used; D and trimming come from the DNA. This table holds 150,000 to 200,000 clones, 88% found once. Germline CDR1 and CDR2: SGHKS and YYEKEE (reference sequence). Unmatched junction bases numbered 4, after V lost 2 bases and J lost 3 bases. The CDR3 has 15 amino acids. This sequence originates from a human donor in a cohort sampled during active COVID-19. This chain connects TRBV5-5 to TRBJ1-3, with 8 positions matching TRBD1. The sample taken for sequencing was peripheral blood. This CDR3 reads CASSFQGAGGNTIYF. The CDR3 DNA is TGTGCCAGCAGCTTCCAGGGGGCGGGTGGAAACACCATATATTTT. Full variable domain (missing parts from reference TRBV5-5 and TRBJ1-3): DAGVTQSPTHLIKTRGQQVTLRCSPISGHKSVSWYQQVLGQGPQFIFQYYEKEERGRGNFPDRFSARQFPNYSSELNVNALLLGDSALYLCASSFQGAGGNTIYFGEGSWLTVV.